The 4 T cell receptor beta chains below were found in one sample sequenced in a study of blood T cells in healthy people across ages. It was with a sample-barcoded 5' primer and a J-beta primer mix that a second PCR of roughly 6 to 12 cycles was run. Each CDR3 protein gets one entry after TCRdb re-called the 5' RACE reads with MiXCR. The sample contains about 1.6 million distinct CDR3 sequences, around 36% of which appear only once. Specimen: blood. The receptors derive from a woman in her thirties in good health.

The chain links TRBV29-1 to TRBJ1-2; no firm D call. The V end was cut by 4 bases, the J end by 2 bases, with 5 bases between. CDR3 size: 11 residues. Germline values: CDR1 SQVTM, CDR2 ANQGSEA. CDR3 sequence (DNA): TGCAGCGTTGTGAGGAACTATGGCTACACCTTC. Translation gives CSVVRNYGYTF.

The chain employs TRBV2 and TRBJ2-4; D is ambiguous. V lost 6 bases and J 0 bases, leaving 12 bases between the germline ends. The V gene's germline CDR1 is SNHLY and CDR2 FYNNEI. The CDR3 length is 15 residues. CDR3 DNA sequence: TGTGCCAGCAGCTCAGCCCCCTTAGCCAAAAACATTCAGTACTTC. It codes for CASSSAPLAKNIQYF.

This clonotype was detected a few times. The rearrangement uses TRBV14 and TRBJ2-7; D is uncertain. In germline, CDR1 is SGHDN, CDR2 FVKESK. V was cut by 4 bases and J by 3 bases, with 10 bases left in between. The CDR3 runs 13 residues. The CDR3 DNA reads TGTGCCAGCAGCCCTATCGCCGACTACGAGCAGTACTTC. This sequence encodes CASSPIADYEQYF.

The chain combines TRBV7-9 with TRBJ2-7; D remains unclear. This CDR3 comprises 11 residues. Germline V gives CDR1 SEHNR, CDR2 FQNEAQ (reference sequence). Trimming cost V 8 bases and J 6 bases, with 11 bases left between them. The CDR3 DNA reads as TGTGCCAGCCTTGGAGCGAGCGAGCAGTACTTC. It codes for CASLGASEQYF.